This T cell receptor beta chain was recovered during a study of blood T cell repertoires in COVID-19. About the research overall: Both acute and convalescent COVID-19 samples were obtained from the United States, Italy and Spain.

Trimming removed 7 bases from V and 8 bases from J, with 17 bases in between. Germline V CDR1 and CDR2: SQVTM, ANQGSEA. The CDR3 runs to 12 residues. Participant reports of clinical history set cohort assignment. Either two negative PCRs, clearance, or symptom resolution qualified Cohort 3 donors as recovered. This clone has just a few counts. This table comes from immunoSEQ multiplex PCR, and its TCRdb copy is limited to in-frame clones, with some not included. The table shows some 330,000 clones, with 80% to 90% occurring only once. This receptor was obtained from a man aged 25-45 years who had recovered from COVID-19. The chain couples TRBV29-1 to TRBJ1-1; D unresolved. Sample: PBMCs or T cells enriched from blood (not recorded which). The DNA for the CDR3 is TGCAGCGCCGAAGGAGAGGCGACCGAAGCTTTCTTT. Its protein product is CSAEGEATEAFF.